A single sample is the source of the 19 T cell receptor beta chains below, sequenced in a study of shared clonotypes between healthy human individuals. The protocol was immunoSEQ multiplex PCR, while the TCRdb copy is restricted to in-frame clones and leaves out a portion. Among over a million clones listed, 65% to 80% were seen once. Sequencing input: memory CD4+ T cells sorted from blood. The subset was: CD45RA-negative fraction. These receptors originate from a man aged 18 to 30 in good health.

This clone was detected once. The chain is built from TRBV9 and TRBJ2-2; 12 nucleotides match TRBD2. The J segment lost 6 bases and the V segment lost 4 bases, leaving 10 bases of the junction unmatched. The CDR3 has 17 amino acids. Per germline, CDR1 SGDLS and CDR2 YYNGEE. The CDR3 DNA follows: TGTGCCAGCAGCTCCGGGACTAGCGGGTTTAGCGCCGGGGAGCTGTTTTTT. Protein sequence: CASSSGTSGFSAGELFF.

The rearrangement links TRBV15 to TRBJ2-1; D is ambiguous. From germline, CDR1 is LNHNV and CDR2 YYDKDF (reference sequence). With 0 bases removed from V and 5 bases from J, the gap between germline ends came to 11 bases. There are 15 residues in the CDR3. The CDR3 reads CATSRDRAGNNEQFF. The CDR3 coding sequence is TGTGCCACCAGCAGAGATCGGGCTGGGAACAATGAGCAGTTCTTC.

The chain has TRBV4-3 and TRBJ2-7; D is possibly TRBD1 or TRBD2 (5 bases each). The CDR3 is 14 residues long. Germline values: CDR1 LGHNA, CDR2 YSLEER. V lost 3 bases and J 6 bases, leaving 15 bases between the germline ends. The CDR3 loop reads CASSQAWTGAEQYF. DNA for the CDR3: TGCGCCAGCAGCCAGGCCTGGACTGGGGCCGAGCAGTACTTC.

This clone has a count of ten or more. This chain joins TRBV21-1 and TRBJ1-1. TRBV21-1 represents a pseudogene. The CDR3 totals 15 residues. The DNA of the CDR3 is TGTGCCAGCAATCCCGGGAGGATAGTTTTGACTGAAGCTTTCTTT. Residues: CASNPGRIVLTEAFF.

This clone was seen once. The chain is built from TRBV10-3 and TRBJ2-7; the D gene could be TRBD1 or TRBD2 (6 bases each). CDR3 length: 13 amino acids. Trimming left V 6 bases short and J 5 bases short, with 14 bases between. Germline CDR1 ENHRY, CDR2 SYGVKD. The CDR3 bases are TGTGCCATCAGGGGGGGACCAGGGGACGAGCAGTACTTC. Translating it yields CAIRGGPGDEQYF.

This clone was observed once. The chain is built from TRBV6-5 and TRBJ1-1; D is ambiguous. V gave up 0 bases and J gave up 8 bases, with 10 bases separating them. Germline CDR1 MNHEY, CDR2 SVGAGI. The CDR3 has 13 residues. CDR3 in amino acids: CASSYSTEMEAFF. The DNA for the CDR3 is TGTGCCAGCAGTTACTCTACAGAGATGGAAGCTTTCTTT.

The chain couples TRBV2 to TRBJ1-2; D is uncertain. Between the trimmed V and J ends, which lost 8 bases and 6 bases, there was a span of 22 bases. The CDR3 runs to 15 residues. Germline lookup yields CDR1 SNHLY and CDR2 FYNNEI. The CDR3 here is CASDTRLRGSDGYTF. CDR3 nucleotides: TGTGCCAGCGATACCCGGTTGAGAGGGTCTGATGGCTACACCTTC.

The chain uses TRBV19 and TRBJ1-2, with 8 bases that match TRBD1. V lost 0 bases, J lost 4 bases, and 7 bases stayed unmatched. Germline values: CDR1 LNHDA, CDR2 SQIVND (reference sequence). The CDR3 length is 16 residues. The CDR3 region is CASSIDPRTGIYGYTF. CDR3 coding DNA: TGTGCCAGTAGTATAGATCCAAGGACAGGGATCTATGGCTACACCTTC.

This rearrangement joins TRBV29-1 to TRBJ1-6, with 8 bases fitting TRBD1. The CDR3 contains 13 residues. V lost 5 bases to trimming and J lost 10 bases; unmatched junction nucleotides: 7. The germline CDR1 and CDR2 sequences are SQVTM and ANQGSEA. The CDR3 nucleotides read TGCAGCGTTTCGACAGGGACAGGATCACCCCTCCACTTT. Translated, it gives CSVSTGTGSPLHF.

The CDR3 region has the DNA TGTGCTAGTGGTCCCCCGACTAATACGCAGTATTTT. Protein: CASGPPTNTQYF. J is TRBJ2-3 and V is TRBV12-5, with a weak D call TRBD2 (5 bases). Germline V gene data show CDR1 as LGHNT and CDR2 as FRNRAP. Trimming took off 5 bases at V and 7 bases at J, with 10 bases between the two ends. This CDR3 is 12 amino acids long.

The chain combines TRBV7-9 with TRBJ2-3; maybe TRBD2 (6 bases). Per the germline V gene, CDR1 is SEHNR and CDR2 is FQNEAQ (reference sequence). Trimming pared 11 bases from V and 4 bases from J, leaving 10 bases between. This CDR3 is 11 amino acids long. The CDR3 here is CAGGVSDTQYF. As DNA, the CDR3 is TGTGCCGGAGGGGTATCAGATACGCAGTATTTT.

CDR3 amino acids: CASSEEFGYTF. CDR3 coding DNA: TGTGCCAGCAGTGAAGAGTTTGGCTACACCTTC. The J gene is TRBJ1-2, the V gene TRBV2; D gene uncertain. This CDR3 is built from 11 residues. Trimming removed 1 base at V and 7 bases at J, with 4 bases between. Germline lookup yields CDR1 SNHLY and CDR2 FYNNEI.

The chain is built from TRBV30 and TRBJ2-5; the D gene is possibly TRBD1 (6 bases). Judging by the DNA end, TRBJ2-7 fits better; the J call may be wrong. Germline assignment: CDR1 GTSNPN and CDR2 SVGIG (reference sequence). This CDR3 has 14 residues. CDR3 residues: CAWSHGTPTYEQYF. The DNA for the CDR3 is TGTGCCTGGAGTCACGGGACACCGACCTACGAGCAGTACTTC.

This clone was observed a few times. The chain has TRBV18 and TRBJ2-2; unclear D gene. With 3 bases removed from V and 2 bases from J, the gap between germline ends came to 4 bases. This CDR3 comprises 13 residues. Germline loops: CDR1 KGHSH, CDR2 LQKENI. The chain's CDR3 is CASSPDNTGELFF. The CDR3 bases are TGTGCCAGCTCACCTGACAACACCGGGGAGCTGTTTTTT.

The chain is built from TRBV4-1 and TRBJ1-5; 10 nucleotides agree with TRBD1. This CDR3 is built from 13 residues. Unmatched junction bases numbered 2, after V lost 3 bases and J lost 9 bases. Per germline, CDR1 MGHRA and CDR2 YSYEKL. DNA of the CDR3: TGCGCCAGCAGCCAGGGACAGGGGCCGCCCCAGCATTTT. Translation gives CASSQGQGPPQHF.

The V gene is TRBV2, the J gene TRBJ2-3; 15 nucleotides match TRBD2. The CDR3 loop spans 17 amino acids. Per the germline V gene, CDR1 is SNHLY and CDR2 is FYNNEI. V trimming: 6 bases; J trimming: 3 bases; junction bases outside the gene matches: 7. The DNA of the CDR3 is TGTGCCAGCAGGAGATCCGGGACTAGCGGGAGGACAGATACGCAGTATTTT. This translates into CASRRSGTSGRTDTQYF. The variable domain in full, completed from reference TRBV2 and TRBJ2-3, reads EPEVTQTPSHQVTQMGQEVILRCVPISNHLYFYWYRQILGQKVEFLVSFYNNEISEKSEIFDDQFSVERPDGSNFTLKIRSTKLEDSAMYFCASRRSGTSGRTDTQYFGPGTRLTVL.

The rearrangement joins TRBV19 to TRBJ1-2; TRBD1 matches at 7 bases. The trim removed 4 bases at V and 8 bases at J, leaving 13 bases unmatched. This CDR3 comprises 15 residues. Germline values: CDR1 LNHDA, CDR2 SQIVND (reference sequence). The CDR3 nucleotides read TGTGCCAGTAGTACCGGGACAGTCTACGAGGGGGGCTACACCTTC. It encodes CASSTGTVYEGGYTF.

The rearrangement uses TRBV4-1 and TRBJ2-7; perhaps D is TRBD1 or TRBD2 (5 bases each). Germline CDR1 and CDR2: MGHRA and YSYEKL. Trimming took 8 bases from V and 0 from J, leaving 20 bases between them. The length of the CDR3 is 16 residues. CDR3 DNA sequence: TGCGCCAGCGGCCCTGAAGGGACGGCAACCTCCTACGAGCAGTACTTC. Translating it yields CASGPEGTATSYEQYF.

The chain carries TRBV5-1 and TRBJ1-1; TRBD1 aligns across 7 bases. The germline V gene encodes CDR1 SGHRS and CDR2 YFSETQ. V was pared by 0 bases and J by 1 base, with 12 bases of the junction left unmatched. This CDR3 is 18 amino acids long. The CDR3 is CASSLGTGVLGTNTEAFF. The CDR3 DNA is TGCGCCAGCAGCTTGGGAACAGGGGTGCTGGGGACGAACACTGAAGCTTTCTTT.